What follows is one T cell receptor (beta chain) and its context. The antigen is undetermined. These data originate in a study of T cell responses to AZD1222 COVID-19 vaccine. Overall study: Second-dose timings of about 4 or about 12 weeks were pooled.

Measured with immunoSEQ multiplex PCR; TCRdb has only the in-frame clones, and not every one. The sample lists about 120,000 clones; under 90% were seen once. Study results and limitations: Donor demographics were predominantly white British with a female majority; clonal diversity may be underestimated. Spike-specific TCR repertoires showed rising breadth and depth after two AZD1222 doses. Reportedly, nearly half the spike-specific TCRs target unmutated variant regions.

The junction had 10 bases not matched to a gene; V was cut back by 9 bases and J by 11 bases. The CDR3 covers 13 residues. The chain has TRBV12-3 or TRBV12-4 and TRBJ1-4; TRBD1 matches 9 bases. This clonotype was obtained from an adult in good health. The material sequenced was peripheral blood, taken on day 0 of AZD1222 vaccination. CDR3 loop: CASTTGGTGKLFF. In DNA, the CDR3 is TGTGCCAGTACAACAGGGGGCACTGGGAAACTGTTTTTT.